The 11 T cell receptor beta chains below were found in one sample sequenced in a study of blood T cells in healthy people across ages. Combining a sample-barcoded 5' primer with a J-beta primer mix, a second PCR ran for roughly 6 to 11 cycles. One entry per CDR3 protein results from TCRdb running MiXCR on the 5' RACE reads. Among more than 1,000,000 distinct CDR3 sequences listed, almost 25% were seen once. These data also featured in a second study, about T cells of mothers and their children.

What was sequenced was blood. The receptors derive from a girl aged 2 to 9 in good health.

The chain employs TRBV29-1 and TRBJ2-5; D perhaps matches TRBD1 (6 bases). The germline V gene has CDR1 SQVTM and CDR2 ANQGSEA. The germline V and J ends were trimmed by 0 bases and 3 bases, with 8 bases remaining between them. This CDR3 is built from 13 residues. CDR3 coding DNA: TGCAGCGTTGAAGAGGACAGAGAAGAGACCCAGTACTTC. Its translation: CSVEEDREETQYF.

This chain connects TRBV11-2 to TRBJ1-3; 7 positions match TRBD1. The CDR3 runs to 15 residues. Germline assignment: CDR1 SGHAT and CDR2 FQNNGV. The J segment lost 4 bases and the V segment lost 1 base, leaving 4 bases of the junction unmatched. Here the CDR3 reads CASSLGRGRGNTIYF. The CDR3 DNA sequence: TGTGCCAGCAGCTTAGGGAGGGGGCGCGGAAACACCATATATTTT.

This chain connects TRBV6-2 or TRBV6-3 to TRBJ1-5; 8 nucleotides line up with TRBD1. Germline lookup yields CDR1 MNHEY and CDR2 SVGEGT. CDR3 length: 14 amino acids. V gave up 7 bases and J gave up 3 bases; unmatched junction bases: 5. The DNA for the CDR3 is TGTGCCAGCATTGCGACAGGGGTCAATCAGCCCCAGCATTTT. Protein sequence: CASIATGVNQPQHF.

The chain has TRBV5-1 and TRBJ2-5, with 7 bases lining up with TRBD1. The J call is in doubt because the DNA end fits TRBJ2-1 better. The CDR3 is 15 residues long. From germline, CDR1 is SGHRS and CDR2 YFSETQ. CDR3 coding DNA: TGCGCCAGCACTGTCCAGGGACAGTTTATAAATGAGCAGTTCTTC. Translated, it gives CASTVQGQFINEQFF.

This clonotype has only a few counts. J is TRBJ1-2 and V is TRBV20-1, with D hard to call. This CDR3 spans 12 amino acids. The ends were cut back, 1 base at V and 5 bases at J, with 8 bases in the middle. The germline V gene encodes CDR1 DFQATT and CDR2 SNEGSKA (reference sequence). Here the CDR3 reads CSARVVEYGYTF. The CDR3 nucleotides are TGCAGTGCTAGAGTCGTCGAGTATGGCTACACCTTC.

The gene calls are TRBV4-1 and TRBJ2-1, with TRBD2 as a possible D gene (5 bases). V was clipped by 4 bases and J by 0 bases, with 13 bases between them. Germline V CDR1 and CDR2: MGHRA, YSYEKL. The CDR3 is made up of 16 amino acids. CDR3 residues: CASSRSGVSSYNEQFF. The DNA of the CDR3 is TGCGCCAGCAGCCGCAGCGGAGTGAGCTCCTACAATGAGCAGTTCTTC.

Only a few counts were recorded for this clonotype. The genes are TRBV6-1 and TRBJ1-1; the D is unclear. With 7 bases removed from V and 5 bases from J, the gap between germline ends came to 14 bases. The germline CDR1 and CDR2 sequences are MNHNS and SASEGT. The length of the CDR3 is 13 residues. Here the CDR3 reads CASTPGPRTEAFF. The CDR3 nucleotides read TGTGCCAGCACCCCAGGTCCGAGGACTGAAGCTTTCTTT.

This clonotype has just a few counts. The genes are TRBV12-3 or TRBV12-4 and TRBJ2-1, with D perhaps TRBD1 (5 bases). V shed 6 bases and J shed 8 bases, with 20 bases lying between them. The CDR3 loop spans 15 amino acids. The CDR3 DNA is TGTGCCAGCAGCATCAGGGTAAGGGCCTTCGATGAGCAGTTCTTC. The encoded protein is CASSIRVRAFDEQFF.

There are a few counts of this clonotype. V is TRBV12-3 or TRBV12-4 and J is TRBJ1-3; no clear D. V was trimmed by 7 bases and J by 2 bases, leaving 12 bases between them. The CDR3 runs to 14 residues. In DNA, the CDR3 is TGTGCCAGCACCTCGGACGAGACTGGAAACACCATATATTTT. It yields the protein CASTSDETGNTIYF.

This clonotype was counted a few times. The rearrangement joins TRBV10-3 to TRBJ2-3; TRBD2 aligns across 10 bases. The CDR3 length is 17 residues. Germline V lookup: CDR1 ENHRY, CDR2 SYGVKD. With 5 bases clipped from V and 2 bases from J, the junction kept 10 bases outside the gene matches. Written as DNA, the CDR3 is TGTGCCATCAGTCAAACCTTACTAGCGGGATTCACAGATACGCAGTATTTT. This encodes CAISQTLLAGFTDTQYF.

This clonotype has only a few counts. This chain links TRBV29-1 with TRBJ2-1, with 15 nucleotides matching TRBD2. The CDR3 is made up of 16 amino acids. Germline V gene sequence: CDR1 SQVTM, CDR2 ANQGSEA. J was trimmed by 3 bases and V by 4 bases; bases with no gene match: 4. This CDR3 is CSVVGLAGGIYNEQFF. CDR3 nucleotide sequence: TGCAGCGTTGTGGGACTAGCGGGAGGTATCTACAATGAGCAGTTCTTC.